Listed below are T cell receptor beta chains from one sample, sequenced in a study of cytomegalovirus exposure and HLA in healthy donors. The method was immunoSEQ multiplex PCR; TCRdb's version includes in-frame clones alone and lacks a portion of them. The profile shows about 160,000 clones, over 65% of them singletons. The sequenced material came from PBMCs. The receptors come from a woman aged 40 to 49 in good health and CMV-seropositive. Both conserved end residues are part of each CDR3. A D gene is named only where the DNA matches it firmly. Expanded clones get a size class; other rows say once, few or many, or leave the size out.

V gene	J gene	D gene	clone size	CDR3 protein	CDR3 DNA
TRBV21-1	TRBJ2-7	NA	NA	CAPKRRASYEQYF	TGTGCCCCCAAAAGGCGGGCCTCCTACGAGCAGTACTTC
TRBV11-2	TRBJ2-5	NA	NA	CASSLEISGALHQETQYF	TGTGCCAGCAGCTTAGAAATATCAGGGGCCCTACACCAAGAGACCCAGTACTTC
TRBV28	TRBJ2-3	NA	NA	CASSSPSQTDTQYF	TGTGCCAGCAGTTCTCCCTCACAGACAGATACGCAGTATTTT
TRBV7-6	TRBJ2-1	NA	NA	CASSLTGKNEQFF	TGTGCCAGCAGCTTGACCGGGAAGAATGAGCAGTTCTTC
TRBV15	TRBJ2-5	TRBD2	NA	CATNSRGVGETQYF	TGTGCCACCAACAGCCGGGGGGTGGGGGAGACCCAGTACTTC
TRBV29-1	TRBJ2-1	TRBD2	NA	CSERTSSDEQFF	TGCAGCGAGAGGACTAGTAGTGATGAGCAGTTCTTC
TRBV6-5	TRBJ2-1	NA	NA	CASSYPGAGRNEQFF	TGTGCCAGCAGTTACCCGGGCGCGGGGCGCAATGAGCAGTTCTTC
TRBV6-1	TRBJ1-2	NA	NA	CASSPAFTDYGYTF	TGTGCCAGCAGTCCCGCGTTCACGGACTATGGCTACACCTTC
TRBV6-4	TRBJ2-2	NA	few	CASSRGANTGELFF	TGTGCCAGCTCCCGTGGAGCGAACACCGGGGAGCTGTTTTTT
TRBV2	TRBJ2-1	TRBD2	NA	CASSEDVSGRGDEQFF	TGTGCCAGCAGTGAGGATGTAAGCGGGAGGGGTGATGAGCAGTTCTTC
TRBV6-5	TRBJ1-2	NA	NA	CASSYDPREDYGYTF	TGTGCCAGCAGTTACGACCCCAGGGAGGACTATGGCTACACCTTC
TRBV29-1	TRBJ1-1	TRBD1	few	CSTGTAKAFF	TGCAGCACTGGGACAGCTAAAGCTTTCTTT
TRBV4-3	TRBJ2-7	TRBD2	NA	CASSQEFASGRYEQYF	TGCGCCAGCAGCCAAGAGTTCGCTAGCGGGAGATACGAGCAGTACTTC
TRBV14	TRBJ2-5	NA	NA	CASSQGVAPPETQYF	TGTGCCAGCAGCCAAGGTGTAGCACCACCCGAGACCCAGTACTTC
TRBV20-1	TRBJ1-1	NA	few	CSSRVNTEAFF	TGCAGTTCCCGTGTAAACACTGAAGCTTTCTTT
TRBV4-3	TRBJ2-2	NA	NA	CASSQDFSTGELFF	TGCGCCAGCAGCCAAGATTTCAGCACCGGGGAGCTGTTTTTT
TRBV11-2	TRBJ2-7	NA	NA	CASSLAALSSYEQYF	TGTGCCAGCAGCTTAGCAGCGTTGAGCTCCTACGAGCAGTACTTC
TRBV2	TRBJ2-1	TRBD2	NA	CASSETSGRNNEQFF	TGTGCCAGCAGTGAAACTAGCGGGAGAAACAATGAGCAGTTCTTC
TRBV4-3	TRBJ1-3	NA	few	CASSQVRSGNTIYF	TGCGCCAGCAGCCAAGTTCGCTCTGGAAACACCATATATTTT
TRBV10-3	TRBJ2-3	TRBD2	few	CAISETSGASTDTQYF	TGTGCCATCAGTGAGACTAGCGGAGCTAGCACAGATACGCAGTATTTT
TRBV7-2	TRBJ1-1	TRBD1	NA	CASSTRQGTEAFF	TGTGCCAGCAGCACTAGACAGGGAACTGAAGCTTTCTTT
TRBV6-5	TRBJ1-1	NA	NA	CASSYAQGNRITEAFF	TGTGCCAGCAGTTACGCACAGGGAAATCGGATCACTGAAGCTTTCTTT
TRBV10-3	TRBJ2-1	NA	NA	CAITGVRNEQFF	TGTGCCATCACTGGAGTACGGAATGAGCAGTTCTTC
TRBV7-2	TRBJ2-1	TRBD2	NA	CASSLGREGGEQFF	TGTGCCAGCAGCTTAGGGCGGGAGGGCGGTGAGCAGTTCTTC
TRBV6-1	TRBJ1-4	NA	NA	CASSELRGYNEKLFF	TGTGCCAGCAGTGAACTCCGGGGATATAATGAAAAACTGTTTTTT
TRBV29-1	TRBJ2-1	TRBD1	NA	CSVGQLEYNEQFF	TGCAGCGTGGGACAGTTAGAATACAATGAGCAGTTCTTC
TRBV10-3	TRBJ1-1	NA	NA	CAIKRAGENTEAFF	TGTGCCATCAAGCGGGCCGGGGAGAACACTGAAGCTTTCTTT
TRBV5-1	TRBJ1-5	NA	NA	CASSLGGDQPQNF	TGCGCCAGCAGCTTAGGAGGGGATCAGCCCCAGAATTTT
TRBV5-1	TRBJ2-5	TRBD2	once	CASSLSPGTRAETQYF	TGCGCCAGCAGCTTGAGCCCCGGGACTAGGGCAGAGACCCAGTACTTC
TRBV18	TRBJ1-2	TRBD1	NA	CASSPPDRGLRGYTF	TGTGCCAGCTCACCACCTGACAGGGGGCTACGGGGCTACACCTTC
TRBV7-2	TRBJ2-5	NA	NA	CASSLAGGPETQYF	TGTGCCAGCAGCTTAGCGGGGGGGCCTGAGACCCAGTACTTC
TRBV28	TRBJ2-7	NA	NA	CASHTRGLLGEQYF	TGTGCCAGCCACACGCGGGGCCTCCTTGGCGAGCAGTACTTC
TRBV7-2	TRBJ2-5	TRBD1	NA	CASSFRRQGAETQYF	TGTGCCAGCAGCTTTCGGCGTCAGGGGGCGGAGACCCAGTACTTC
TRBV7-9	TRBJ1-6	TRBD1	NA	CASSSATGNNSPLHF	TGTGCCAGCAGCTCCGCGACAGGGAATAATTCACCCCTCCACTTT
TRBV7-9	TRBJ2-3	NA	NA	CASSLLGGGGPDTQYF	TGTGCCAGCAGCTTACTGGGCGGGGGCGGCCCAGATACGCAGTATTTT